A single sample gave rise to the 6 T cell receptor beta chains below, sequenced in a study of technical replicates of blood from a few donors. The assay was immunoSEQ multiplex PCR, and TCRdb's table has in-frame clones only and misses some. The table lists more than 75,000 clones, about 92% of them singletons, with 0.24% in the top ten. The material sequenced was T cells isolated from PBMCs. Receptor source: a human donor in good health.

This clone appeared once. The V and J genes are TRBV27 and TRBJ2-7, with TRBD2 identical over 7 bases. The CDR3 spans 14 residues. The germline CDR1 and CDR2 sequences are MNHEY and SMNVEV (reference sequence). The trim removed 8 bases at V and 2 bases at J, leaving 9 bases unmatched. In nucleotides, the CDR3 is TGTGCCAGCTCGAGGATAGCGGGTCCCTACGAGCAGTACTTC. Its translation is CASSRIAGPYEQYF.

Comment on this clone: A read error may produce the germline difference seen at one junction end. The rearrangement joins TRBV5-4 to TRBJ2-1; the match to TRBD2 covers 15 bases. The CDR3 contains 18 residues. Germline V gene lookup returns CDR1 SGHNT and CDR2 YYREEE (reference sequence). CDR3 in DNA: TGTGCCAGCAGCTCGGGACTAGCGGGGGGCCCCTCCGACAATGAGCAGTTCTTC. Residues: CASSSGLAGGPSDNEQFF.

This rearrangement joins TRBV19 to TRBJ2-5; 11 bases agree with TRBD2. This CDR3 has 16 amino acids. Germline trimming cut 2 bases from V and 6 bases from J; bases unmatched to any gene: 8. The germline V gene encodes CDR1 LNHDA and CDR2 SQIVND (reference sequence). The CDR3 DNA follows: TGTGCCAGTAGTATAACGAGCCTAGCGGGGGGAAAGACCCAGTACTTC. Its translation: CASSITSLAGGKTQYF. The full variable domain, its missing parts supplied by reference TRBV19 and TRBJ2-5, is DGGITQSPKYLFRKEGQNVTLSCEQNLNHDAMYWYRQDPGQGLRLIYYSQIVNDFQKGDIAEGYSVSREKKESFPLTVTSAQKNPTAFYLCASSITSLAGGKTQYFGPGTRLLVL.

CDR3 residues: CASNRGNSYNEQFF. The DNA of the CDR3 is TGTGCCAGCAATCGCGGGAACTCCTACAATGAGCAGTTCTTC. The chain is built from TRBV2 and TRBJ2-1; D possibly corresponds to TRBD2 (6 bases). Germline V gives CDR1 SNHLY, CDR2 FYNNEI. V dropped 7 bases and J dropped 0 bases, with 10 bases sitting between them. The CDR3 covers 14 residues.

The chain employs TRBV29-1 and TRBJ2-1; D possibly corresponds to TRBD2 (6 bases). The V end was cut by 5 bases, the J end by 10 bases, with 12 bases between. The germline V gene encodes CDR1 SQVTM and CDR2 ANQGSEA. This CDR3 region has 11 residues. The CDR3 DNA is TGCAGCGTTAGGAGGGGATTGGAGCAGTTCTTC. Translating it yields CSVRRGLEQFF.

Here the CDR3 DNA reads TGTGCCAGCTCGCCTGGACAAATGAACACTGAAGCTTTCTTT. This gives the protein CASSPGQMNTEAFF. The chain uses TRBV18 and TRBJ1-1; maybe TRBD1 (5 bases). Trimming left V 6 bases short and J 0 bases short, with 11 bases between. Germline V gene data show CDR1 as KGHSH and CDR2 as LQKENI. The CDR3 has 14 amino acids.